One and the same sample provided the 31 T cell receptor beta chains below, sequenced in a study of blood T cell repertoires in COVID-19. Sequencing used immunoSEQ multiplex PCR; TCRdb keeps in-frame clones, though not all of them. Of 350,000 to 450,000 clones in the sample, 91% were seen once. Sequenced input: PBMCs or T cells enriched from blood (not recorded which). These TCRs come from a woman in her thirties or forties who had been exposed to COVID-19.

The rearrangement joins TRBV19 to TRBJ1-5; possibly TRBD1 for D (6 bases). CDR1 and CDR2 from the germline V gene are LNHDA and SQIVND (reference sequence). The V end lost 3 bases, the J end lost 2 bases, and 11 bases lay between the germline ends. The CDR3 length is 15 residues. The CDR3, as DNA: TGTGCCAGTAGTATCACAGGGCAGGGCAATCAGCCCCAGCATTTT. It encodes CASSITGQGNQPQHF.

The chain uses TRBV5-5 and TRBJ2-1; D unresolved. The germline gives CDR1 SGHKS, CDR2 YYEKEE (reference sequence). There are 14 residues in the CDR3. Trimming stripped 4 bases from V and 7 bases from J, with 15 bases between. Written as DNA, the CDR3 is TGTGCCAGCAGCGCAAGGCCCGGAGTGAATGAGCAGTTCTTC. Translation: CASSARPGVNEQFF.

This chain links TRBV9 with TRBJ2-3, with 12 bases matching TRBD2. J gave up 4 bases and V 4 bases, and 4 bases lay outside the gene matches. Germline V gene data show CDR1 as SGDLS and CDR2 as YYNGEE. The length of the CDR3 is 15 residues. The CDR3 DNA reads TGTGCCAGCAGCCCCCGACTAGCGGGGGCAGATACGCAGTATTTT. This codes for CASSPRLAGADTQYF.

This clone has just a few counts. The rearrangement links TRBV5-4 to TRBJ1-1; 7 positions agree with TRBD1. In germline, CDR1 is SGHNT, CDR2 YYREEE (reference sequence). The CDR3 runs 14 residues. J gave up 3 bases and V 4 bases, and 6 bases lay outside the gene matches. CDR3 sequence (DNA): TGTGCCAGCAGCAGGAACAGGGGTGACACTGAAGCTTTCTTT. It encodes CASSRNRGDTEAFF.

The rearrangement links TRBV19 to TRBJ2-5, with 7 positions matching TRBD2. Germline CDR1 LNHDA, CDR2 SQIVND (reference sequence). CDR3 length: 13 amino acids. Trimming at V came to 6 bases and at J to 1 base, leaving 2 bases not matched to a gene. In DNA form, the CDR3 reads TGTGCCAGTAGAGGGACTACCCAAGAGACCCAGTACTTC. It is translated as CASRGTTQETQYF.

V and J are TRBV5-6 and TRBJ1-1, with no clear D. This CDR3 contains 15 residues. Per the germline V gene, CDR1 is SGHDT and CDR2 is YYEEEE. V gave up 3 bases and J gave up 3 bases, with 15 bases separating them. CDR3 sequence reads: CASSYLRASDTEAFF. In nucleotides, the CDR3 is TGTGCCAGCAGCTACTTACGCGCTTCGGACACTGAAGCTTTCTTT.

This chain joins TRBV7-9 and TRBJ1-5; weak D call: TRBD1 (5 bases). This CDR3 spans 14 amino acids. Trimming took 1 base from V and 7 from J, leaving 11 bases between them. CDR1 is SEHNR and CDR2 is FQNEAQ in the germline V gene (reference sequence). This CDR3 is CASSLEGIGQPQHF. CDR3 nucleotides: TGTGCCAGCAGCTTAGAGGGGATTGGGCAGCCCCAGCATTTT.

This chain joins TRBV6-1 and TRBJ2-7; 9 nucleotides agree with TRBD2. Germline loops: CDR1 MNHNS, CDR2 SASEGT. The CDR3 loop spans 15 amino acids. Trimming cost V 1 base and J 5 bases; bases outside gene matches: 6. CDR3 coding DNA: TGTGCCAGCAGTGAAGGCGGGGCGGGAGGGCACGAGCAGTACTTC. Its protein product is CASSEGGAGGHEQYF.

The CDR3 bases are TGCGCCAGCAGCTCGGGGACTAGCGGGAGGGCTTTCGCTGAGCAGTTCTTC. This encodes CASSSGTSGRAFAEQFF. The chain links TRBV5-1 to TRBJ2-1; TRBD2 matches at 16 bases. The CDR3 consists of 17 residues. The germline V gene has CDR1 SGHRS and CDR2 YFSETQ. The junction had 9 bases not matched to a gene; V was cut back by 3 bases and J by 9 bases.

The genes are TRBV2 and TRBJ2-1, with 8 bases fitting TRBD1. V was pared by 4 bases and J by 9 bases, with 2 bases of the junction left unmatched. Germline V gene lookup returns CDR1 SNHLY and CDR2 FYNNEI. This CDR3 is 12 amino acids long. The CDR3 sequence is CASSGDRGEQFF. For the CDR3, the DNA is TGTGCCAGCAGTGGAGACAGGGGTGAGCAGTTCTTC.

The genes are TRBV6-5 and TRBJ1-3; D unresolved. CDR1 and CDR2 (germline): MNHEY, SVGAGI. This CDR3 region has 15 residues. The V end lost 6 bases, the J end lost 0 bases, and 12 bases lay between the germline ends. CDR3 sequence: CASRLTRISGNTIYF. CDR3 nucleotide sequence: TGTGCCAGCAGGCTTACCAGGATCTCTGGAAACACCATATATTTT.

The V and J genes are TRBV7-9 and TRBJ1-2; 7 bases agree with TRBD1. The V gene end was trimmed by 1 base and the J gene end by 8 bases; junction bases not matched to a gene: 7. Germline CDR1 is SEHNR and CDR2 is FQNEAQ (reference sequence). The CDR3 sequence is 14 residues long. The CDR3 bases are TGTGCCAGCAGCTTAGGACAGGGTGGAACCGGCTACACCTTC. This gives the protein CASSLGQGGTGYTF.

The chain couples TRBV9 to TRBJ2-7, with D perhaps matching TRBD1 (7 bases). This CDR3 region has 16 residues. V lost 4 bases and J 3 bases, leaving 20 bases between the germline ends. The V gene's germline CDR1 is SGDLS and CDR2 YYNGEE. CDR3 DNA: TGTGCCAGCAGCCTGCGGGACAGCGGAGGGGTCTACGAGCAGTACTTC. This sequence encodes CASSLRDSGGVYEQYF.

The V and J genes are TRBV5-1 and TRBJ1-3; possibly TRBD1 for D (5 bases). Germline CDR1 reads SGHRS; CDR2 reads YFSETQ. The CDR3 has 16 amino acids. The V end was cut by 5 bases, the J end by 1 base, with 16 bases between. In DNA form, the CDR3 reads TGCGCCAGCAGTTCCACCGGGGGATCATCTGGAAACACCATATATTTT. Its protein product is CASSSTGGSSGNTIYF.

The chain employs TRBV29-1 and TRBJ1-2; TRBD1 agrees at 9 bases. CDR3 length: 17 amino acids. Germline CDR1 and CDR2: SQVTM and ANQGSEA. V gave up 1 base and J gave up 1 base; unmatched junction bases: 10. CDR3: CSVEVFGTGIFNYGYTF. In DNA, the CDR3 is TGCAGCGTTGAAGTATTCGGGACAGGGATTTTTAACTATGGCTACACCTTC.

This clone was seen a single time. The chain links TRBV18 to TRBJ1-6, with D unclear. Germline V gene lookup returns CDR1 KGHSH and CDR2 LQKENI. This CDR3 comprises 14 residues. Trimming shortened V by 2 bases and J by 5 bases, and 7 bases separated the two germline ends. The chain's CDR3 is CASSPMRDNSPLHF. Here the CDR3 DNA reads TGTGCCAGCTCACCAATGAGGGATAATTCACCCCTCCACTTT. The full variable domain, rest sourced from reference TRBV18 and TRBJ1-6, is NAGVMQNPRHLVRRRGQEARLRCSPMKGHSHVYWYRQLPEEGLKFMVYLQKENIIDESGMPKERFSAEFPKEGPSILRIQQVVRGDSAAYFCASSPMRDNSPLHFGNGTRLTVT.

The gene calls are TRBV10-2 and TRBJ1-5; 9 bases align to TRBD1. Germline lookup yields CDR1 WSHSY and CDR2 SAAADI. V lost 6 bases, J lost 10 bases, and 10 bases stayed unmatched. This CDR3 has 14 amino acids. DNA for the CDR3: TGCGCCAGCAGCCTGACAGGGGGTGGGCATCCCCAGCATTTT. It yields the protein CASSLTGGGHPQHF.

This clone appeared once. The J gene is TRBJ1-2, the V gene TRBV7-8; 9 nucleotides align to TRBD1. The CDR3 runs 17 residues. The germline CDR1 and CDR2 sequences are SGHVS and FQNEAQ. V trimming: 4 bases; J trimming: 3 bases; junction bases outside the gene matches: 12. The CDR3 DNA reads as TGTGCCAGCAGCTCTAGGACAGGGGACGGAATTGACTATGGCTACACCTTC. The encoded protein is CASSSRTGDGIDYGYTF.

The V gene is TRBV7-9, the J gene TRBJ2-6; 8 bases fit TRBD1. This CDR3 is 15 amino acids long. The germline gives CDR1 SEHNR, CDR2 FQNEAQ (reference sequence). The J segment lost 6 bases and the V segment lost 5 bases, leaving 6 bases of the junction unmatched. The CDR3 DNA reads TGTGCCAGCAGCCCATGGACAGGGCTGGCCAACGTCCTGACTTTC. Residues: CASSPWTGLANVLTF. Supplemented by reference TRBV7-9 and TRBJ2-6, the full variable domain reads DTGVSQNPRHKITKRGQNVTFRCDPISEHNRLYWYRQTLGQGPEFLTYFQNEAQLEKSRLLSDRFSAERPKGSFSTLEIQRTEQGDSAMYLCASSPWTGLANVLTFGAGSRLTVL.

The sample holds one count of this clone. The V call is TRBV11-2, the J call TRBJ1-1; D remains ambiguous. Looked up from germline, CDR1 is SGHAT and CDR2 is FQNNGV. Trimming took off 0 bases at V and 8 bases at J, with 13 bases between the two ends. This CDR3 region has 14 residues. The CDR3 region has the DNA TGTGCCAGCAGCTTAGATCCTTCTAGGCGGGAAGCTTTCTTT. Protein sequence: CASSLDPSRREAFF.

The chain employs TRBV3-1 (or the pseudogene TRBV3-2) and TRBJ2-7; D not resolved. The germline CDR1 and CDR2 sequences are LGHDT and YNNKEL (reference sequence). This CDR3 has 13 amino acids. The V end was cut by 3 bases, the J end by 5 bases, with 11 bases between. The CDR3 spells CASSQWQSNEQYF. The CDR3 nucleotides are TGTGCCAGCAGCCAGTGGCAGTCCAACGAGCAGTACTTC.

The chain combines TRBV11-3 with TRBJ1-2; possible D gene TRBD1, 6 bases. V gave up 3 bases and J gave up 2 bases, with 7 bases separating them. The CDR3 contains 13 residues. Germline CDR1 SGHNT, CDR2 YENEEA. Here the CDR3 reads CASSLGANYGYTF. The CDR3 DNA reads as TGTGCCAGCAGCTTGGGGGCGAACTATGGCTACACCTTC. Complete variable domain (other parts from reference TRBV11-3 and TRBJ1-2): EAGVVQSPRYKIIEKKQPVAFWCNPISGHNTLYWYLQNLGQGPELLIRYENEEAVDDSQLPKDRFSAERLKGVDSTLKIQPAELGDSAVYLCASSLGANYGYTFGSGTRLTVV.

The chain couples TRBV5-1 to TRBJ1-2; TRBD1 is a possible D gene (6 bases). With 2 bases removed from V and 3 bases from J, the gap between germline ends came to 11 bases. The CDR3 sequence is 14 residues long. CDR1 is SGHRS and CDR2 is YFSETQ in the germline V gene. CDR3 DNA sequence: TGCGCCAGCAGCTTCAGGGGCAGCCACTATGGCTACACCTTC. Amino acid sequence: CASSFRGSHYGYTF.

Written as DNA, the CDR3 is TGTGCCACCAGTGAGGGGGCTAATTCACCCCTCCACTTT. The encoded protein is CATSEGANSPLHF. The chain recombines TRBV24-1 with TRBJ1-6, with D possibly matching TRBD1 (6 bases). The CDR3 spans 13 residues. The V gene's germline CDR1 is KGHDR and CDR2 SFDVKD. Trimming shortened V by 4 bases and J by 6 bases, and 6 bases separated the two germline ends.

J is TRBJ1-1 and V is TRBV5-6, with 8 bases matching TRBD1. From germline, CDR1 is SGHDT and CDR2 YYEEEE. The length of the CDR3 is 15 residues. The trim removed 1 base at V and 4 bases at J, leaving 6 bases unmatched. This CDR3 is CASSLWQGAITEAFF. DNA for the CDR3: TGTGCCAGCAGCTTGTGGCAGGGGGCGATCACTGAAGCTTTCTTT.

On this clone itself: The identical CDR3 is also encoded by other nucleotide sequences in the sample. V and J are TRBV3-1 (or the pseudogene TRBV3-2) and TRBJ1-6, with D maybe TRBD1 (6 bases). The germline CDR1 and CDR2 sequences are LGHDT and YNNKEL (reference sequence). CDR3 length: 13 residues. The V and J ends lost 4 bases and 5 bases respectively, with 6 bases between them. Written as DNA, the CDR3 is TGTGCCAGCAGCCGGACAGATAATTCACCCCTCCACTTT. Translated: CASSRTDNSPLHF.

The CDR3 DNA reads as TGTGCCAGCAGCTTATTACAGGGTGGAAGCGAGCAGTACTTC. This gives the protein CASSLLQGGSEQYF. The rearrangement uses TRBV7-9 and TRBJ2-7; a weak D match, TRBD1 (6 bases). V was pared by 2 bases and J by 6 bases, with 14 bases between. Looked up from germline, CDR1 is SEHNR and CDR2 is FQNEAQ (reference sequence). The CDR3 consists of 14 residues.

This chain links TRBV21-1 with TRBJ2-1; the table calls TRBD1, which could not be checked here. TRBV21-1 is termed a pseudogene. There are 15 residues in the CDR3. CDR3: CASSDDRGQDNEQFF. CDR3 bases: TGTGCCAGCAGTGATGACAGGGGGCAGGACAATGAGCAGTTCTTC.

The chain employs TRBV7-3 and TRBJ2-1; 8 nucleotides align to TRBD2. The CDR3 length is 17 residues. The germline CDR1 and CDR2 sequences are SGHTA and FQGTGA. Trimming removed 5 bases from V and 4 bases from J; junction bases left unmatched: 13. CDR3 DNA: TGTGCCAGCAGCCCCCGGGATAGCGGGACTACATACAATGAGCAGTTCTTC. It codes for CASSPRDSGTTYNEQFF.

The chain's CDR3 is CASSFAGLNEQFF. DNA of the CDR3: TGCGCCAGCAGCTTCGCAGGTCTTAATGAGCAGTTCTTC. The chain employs TRBV5-1 and TRBJ2-1; D call uncertain. V was clipped by 2 bases and J by 7 bases, with 10 bases between them. From germline, CDR1 is SGHRS and CDR2 YFSETQ. This CDR3 has 13 residues.

V and J are TRBV12-3 or TRBV12-4 and TRBJ1-2; a possible D gene is TRBD1 (6 bases). V was trimmed by 4 bases and J by 12 bases, leaving 12 bases between them. The CDR3 has 11 residues. The CDR3 region has the DNA TGTGCCAGCAGTTCTCGACAGGATAACACCTTC. It is translated as CASSSRQDNTF.